The source of this TCR beta chain is a study of post-analysis software for immune sequencing data. Regarding the study as a whole: With TRBV5-6, TRBV5-1 and TRBV20-1 included, 4 or 5 TRBV segments were more frequent in patients than in controls.

The CDR3 covers 16 residues. Germline CDR1 is KGHSH and CDR2 is LQKENI. V gave up 2 bases and J gave up 0 bases, with 14 bases separating them. This clonotype was counted a few times. What it binds is not known. Unique molecular identifiers were built into the TCR beta cDNA libraries. TCRdb processed the PCR reads anew with MiXCR; each CDR3 protein has one entry. Of about 770,000 distinct CDR3 sequences listed, more than 45% are singletons. Sequenced input: blood. The chain is built from TRBV18 and TRBJ2-7; D is undetermined. The receptor comes from a girl aged 10 to 17 with multiple sclerosis. The CDR3 DNA follows: TGTGCCAGCTCACCATCGTTCGGCGAGTCCTCCTACGAGCAGTACTTC. Its protein is CASSPSFGESSYEQYF.